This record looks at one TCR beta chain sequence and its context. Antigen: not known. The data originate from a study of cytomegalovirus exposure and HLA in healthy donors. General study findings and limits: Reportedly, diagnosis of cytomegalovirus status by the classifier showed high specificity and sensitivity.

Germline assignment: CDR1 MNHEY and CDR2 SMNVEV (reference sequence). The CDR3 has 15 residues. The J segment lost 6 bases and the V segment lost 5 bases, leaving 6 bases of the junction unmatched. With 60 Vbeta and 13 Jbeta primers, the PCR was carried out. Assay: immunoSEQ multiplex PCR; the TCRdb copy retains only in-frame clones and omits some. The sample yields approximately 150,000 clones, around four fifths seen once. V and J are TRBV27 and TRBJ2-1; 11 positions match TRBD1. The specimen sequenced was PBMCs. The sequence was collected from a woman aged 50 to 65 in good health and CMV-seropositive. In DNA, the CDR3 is TGTGCCAGCAGTCCCGGGACAGGGGGTCGCAATGAGCAGTTCTTC. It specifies CASSPGTGGRNEQFF.